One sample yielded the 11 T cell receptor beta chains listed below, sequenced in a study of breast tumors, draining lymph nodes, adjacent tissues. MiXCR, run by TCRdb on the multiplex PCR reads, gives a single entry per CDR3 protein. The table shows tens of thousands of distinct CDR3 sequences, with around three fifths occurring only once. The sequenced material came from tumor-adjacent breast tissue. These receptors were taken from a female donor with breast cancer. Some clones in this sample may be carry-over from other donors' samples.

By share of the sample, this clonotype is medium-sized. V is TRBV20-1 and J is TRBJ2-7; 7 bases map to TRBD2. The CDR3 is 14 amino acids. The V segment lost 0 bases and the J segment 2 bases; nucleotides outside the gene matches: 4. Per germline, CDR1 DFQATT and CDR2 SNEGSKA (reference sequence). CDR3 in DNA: TGCAGTGCTAGAGAAGGGGCGGGGGCCTACGAGCAGTACTTC. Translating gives CSAREGAGAYEQYF.

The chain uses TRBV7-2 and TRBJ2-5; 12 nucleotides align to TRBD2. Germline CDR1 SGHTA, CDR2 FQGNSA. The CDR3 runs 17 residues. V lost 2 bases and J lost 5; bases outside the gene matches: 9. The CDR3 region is CASSLPEASGRAETQYF. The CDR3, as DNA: TGTGCCAGCAGCTTACCCGAGGCTAGCGGGAGGGCCGAGACCCAGTACTTC.

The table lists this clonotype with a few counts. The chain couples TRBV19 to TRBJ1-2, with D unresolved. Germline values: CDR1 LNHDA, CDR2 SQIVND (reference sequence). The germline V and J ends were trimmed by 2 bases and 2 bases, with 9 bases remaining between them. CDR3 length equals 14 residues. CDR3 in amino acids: CASSIPAGNYGYTF. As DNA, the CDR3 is TGTGCCAGTAGTATACCGGCAGGCAACTATGGCTACACCTTC. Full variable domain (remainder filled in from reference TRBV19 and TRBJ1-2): DGGITQSPKYLFRKEGQNVTLSCEQNLNHDAMYWYRQDPGQGLRLIYYSQIVNDFQKGDIAEGYSVSREKKESFPLTVTSAQKNPTAFYLCASSIPAGNYGYTFGSGTRLTVV.

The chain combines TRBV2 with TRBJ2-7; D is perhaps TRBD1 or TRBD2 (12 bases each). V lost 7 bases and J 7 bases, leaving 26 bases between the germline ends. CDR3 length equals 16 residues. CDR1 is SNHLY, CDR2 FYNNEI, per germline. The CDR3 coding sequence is TGTGCCAGCATACTAGCGGGGGGACAGGGGGCGCTTGAGCAGTACTTC. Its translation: CASILAGGQGALEQYF.

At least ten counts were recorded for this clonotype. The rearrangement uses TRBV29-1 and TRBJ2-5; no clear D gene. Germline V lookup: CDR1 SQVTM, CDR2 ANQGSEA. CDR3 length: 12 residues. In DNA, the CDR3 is TGCAGTGGCGAACTGGTCGGTAGGACCCAGTACTTC. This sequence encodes CSGELVGRTQYF.

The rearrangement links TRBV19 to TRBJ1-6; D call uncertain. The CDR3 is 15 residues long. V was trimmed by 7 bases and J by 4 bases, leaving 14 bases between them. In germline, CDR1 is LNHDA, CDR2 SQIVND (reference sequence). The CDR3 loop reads CASTSRGVYNSPLHF. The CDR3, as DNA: TGTGCCAGTACGAGTCGGGGTGTGTATAATTCACCCCTCCACTTT. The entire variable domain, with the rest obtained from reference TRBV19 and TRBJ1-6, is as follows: DGGITQSPKYLFRKEGQNVTLSCEQNLNHDAMYWYRQDPGQGLRLIYYSQIVNDFQKGDIAEGYSVSREKKESFPLTVTSAQKNPTAFYLCASTSRGVYNSPLHFGNGTRLTVT.

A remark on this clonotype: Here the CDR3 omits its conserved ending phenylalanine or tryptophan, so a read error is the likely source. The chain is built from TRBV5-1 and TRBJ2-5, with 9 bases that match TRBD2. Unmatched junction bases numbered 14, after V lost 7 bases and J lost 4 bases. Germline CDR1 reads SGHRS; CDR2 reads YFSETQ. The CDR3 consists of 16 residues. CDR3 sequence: CASCPFSGSIRETQYS. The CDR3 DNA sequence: TGCGCCAGCTGCCCTTTTAGCGGGAGTATCAGAGAGACCCAGTACTCC.

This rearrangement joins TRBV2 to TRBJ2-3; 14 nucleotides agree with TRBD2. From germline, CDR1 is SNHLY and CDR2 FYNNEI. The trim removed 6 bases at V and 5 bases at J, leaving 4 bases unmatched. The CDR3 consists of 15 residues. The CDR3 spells CASRLTSGGEDTQYF. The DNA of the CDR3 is TGTGCCAGCAGGTTGACTAGCGGGGGGGAAGATACGCAGTATTTT. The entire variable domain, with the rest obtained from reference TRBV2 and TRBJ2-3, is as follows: EPEVTQTPSHQVTQMGQEVILRCVPISNHLYFYWYRQILGQKVEFLVSFYNNEISEKSEIFDDQFSVERPDGSNFTLKIRSTKLEDSAMYFCASRLTSGGEDTQYFGPGTRLTVL.

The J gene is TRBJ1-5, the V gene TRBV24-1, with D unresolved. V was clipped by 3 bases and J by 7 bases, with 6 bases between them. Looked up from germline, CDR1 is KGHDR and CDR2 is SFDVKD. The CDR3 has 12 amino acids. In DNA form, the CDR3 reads TGTGCCACCAGTGATGTGGGCCAGCCCCAGCATTTT. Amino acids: CATSDVGQPQHF.

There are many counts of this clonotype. The CDR3 nucleotides read TGTGCCACCAGCAGAGAGGGAAGTAGTGGGGCCAACGTCCTGACTTTC. Residues: CATSREGSSGANVLTF. The chain couples TRBV15 to TRBJ2-6; D uncertain. Trimming took off 0 bases at V and 3 bases at J, with 9 bases between the two ends. The CDR3 has 16 residues. CDR1 and CDR2 (germline): LNHNV, YYDKDF (reference sequence).

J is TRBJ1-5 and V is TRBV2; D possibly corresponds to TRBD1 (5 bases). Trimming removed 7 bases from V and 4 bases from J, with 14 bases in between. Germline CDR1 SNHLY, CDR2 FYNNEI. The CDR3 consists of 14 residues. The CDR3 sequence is CASTEEGNNQPQHF. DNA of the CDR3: TGTGCCAGCACGGAGGAGGGGAATAATCAGCCCCAGCATTTT.